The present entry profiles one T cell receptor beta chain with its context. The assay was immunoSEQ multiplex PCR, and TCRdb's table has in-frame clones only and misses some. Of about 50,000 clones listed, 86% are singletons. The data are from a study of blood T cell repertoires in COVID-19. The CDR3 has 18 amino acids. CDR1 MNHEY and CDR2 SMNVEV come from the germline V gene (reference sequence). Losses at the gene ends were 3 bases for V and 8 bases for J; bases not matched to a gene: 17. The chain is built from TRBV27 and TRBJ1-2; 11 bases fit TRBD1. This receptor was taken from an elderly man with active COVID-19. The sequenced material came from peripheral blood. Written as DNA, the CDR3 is TGTGCCAGCAGTTTGAACCCCGGACAGGGGGCGATGACGAAGGGCTACACCTTC. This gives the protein CASSLNPGQGAMTKGYTF.